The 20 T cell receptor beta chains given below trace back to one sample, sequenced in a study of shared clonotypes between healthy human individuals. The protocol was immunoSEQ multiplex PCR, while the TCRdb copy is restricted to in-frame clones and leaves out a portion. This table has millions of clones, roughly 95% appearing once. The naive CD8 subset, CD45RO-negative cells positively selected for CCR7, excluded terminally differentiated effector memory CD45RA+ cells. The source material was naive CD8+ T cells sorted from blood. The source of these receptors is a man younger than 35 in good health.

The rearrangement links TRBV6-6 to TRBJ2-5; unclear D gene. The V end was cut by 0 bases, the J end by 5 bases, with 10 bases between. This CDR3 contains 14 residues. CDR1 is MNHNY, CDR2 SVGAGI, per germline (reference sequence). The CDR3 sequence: CASSYSNGGETQYF. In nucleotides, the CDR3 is TGTGCCAGCAGTTACTCGAATGGTGGGGAGACCCAGTACTTC.

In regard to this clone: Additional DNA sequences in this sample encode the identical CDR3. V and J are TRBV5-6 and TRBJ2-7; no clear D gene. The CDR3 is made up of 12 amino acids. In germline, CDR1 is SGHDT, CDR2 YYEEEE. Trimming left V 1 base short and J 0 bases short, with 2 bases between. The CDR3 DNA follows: TGTGCCAGCAGCTTGTTCTCCTACGAGCAGTACTTC. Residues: CASSLFSYEQYF. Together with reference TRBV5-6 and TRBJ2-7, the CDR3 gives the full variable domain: DAGVTQSPTHLIKTRGQQVTLRCSPKSGHDTVSWYQQALGQGPQFIFQYYEEEERQRGNFPDRFSGHQFPNYSSELNVNALLLGDSALYLCASSLFSYEQYFGPGTRLTVT.

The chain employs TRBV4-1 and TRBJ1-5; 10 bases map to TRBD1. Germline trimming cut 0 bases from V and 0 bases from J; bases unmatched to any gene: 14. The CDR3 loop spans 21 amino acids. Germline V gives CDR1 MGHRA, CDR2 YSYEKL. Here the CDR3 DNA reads TGCGCCAGCAGCCAAGATGTTGTGGGGACAGGGGCCATCAATAGCAATCAGCCCCAGCATTTT. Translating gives CASSQDVVGTGAINSNQPQHF.

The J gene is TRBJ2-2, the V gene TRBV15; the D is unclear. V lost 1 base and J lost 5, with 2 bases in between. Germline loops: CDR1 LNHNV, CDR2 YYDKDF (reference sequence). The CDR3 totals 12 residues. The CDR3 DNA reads TGTGCCACCAGCAGAGCTACCGGGGAGCTGTTTTTT. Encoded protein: CATSRATGELFF. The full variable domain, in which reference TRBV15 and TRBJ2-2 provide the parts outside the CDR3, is DAMVIQNPRYQVTQFGKPVTLSCSQTLNHNVMYWYQQKSSQAPKLLFHYYDKDFNNEADTPDNFQSRRPNTSFCFLDIRSPGLGDTAMYLCATSRATGELFFGEGSRLTVL.

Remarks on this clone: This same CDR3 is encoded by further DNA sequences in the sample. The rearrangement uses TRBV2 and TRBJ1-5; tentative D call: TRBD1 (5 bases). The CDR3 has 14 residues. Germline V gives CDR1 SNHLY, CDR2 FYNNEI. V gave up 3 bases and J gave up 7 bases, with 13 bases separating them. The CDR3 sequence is CASSEGQGGQPQHF. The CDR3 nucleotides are TGTGCCAGCAGTGAGGGGCAGGGCGGCCAGCCCCAGCATTTT.

For the CDR3, the DNA is TGTGCCAGCAGCGCCGACGCAGTCCGGGCAGAGACCCAGTACTTC. The encoded protein is CASSADAVRAETQYF. This sequence joins TRBV9 and TRBJ2-5, with D unclear. The germline V and J ends were trimmed by 3 bases and 4 bases, with 16 bases remaining between them. CDR3 size: 15 residues. CDR1 is SGDLS, CDR2 YYNGEE, per germline.

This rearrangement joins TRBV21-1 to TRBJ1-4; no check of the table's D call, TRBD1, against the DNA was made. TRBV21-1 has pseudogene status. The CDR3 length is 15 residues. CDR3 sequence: CASPYPGQGGEKLFF. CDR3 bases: TGTGCCAGCCCCTATCCCGGACAGGGAGGTGAAAAACTGTTTTTT.

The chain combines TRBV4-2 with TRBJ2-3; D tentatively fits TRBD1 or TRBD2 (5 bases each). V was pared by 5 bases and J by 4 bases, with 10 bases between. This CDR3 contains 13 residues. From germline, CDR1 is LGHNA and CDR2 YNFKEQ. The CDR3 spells CASSEGSPDTQYF. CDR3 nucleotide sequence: TGTGCCAGCAGCGAGGGGTCCCCAGATACGCAGTATTTT.

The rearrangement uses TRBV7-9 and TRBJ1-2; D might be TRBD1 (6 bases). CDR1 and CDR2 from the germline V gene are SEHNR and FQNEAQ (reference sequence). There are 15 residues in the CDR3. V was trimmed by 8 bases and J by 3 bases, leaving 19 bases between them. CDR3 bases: TGTGCCAGCCGCCCACAGGGTGATCGAGACTATGGCTACACCTTC. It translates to CASRPQGDRDYGYTF.

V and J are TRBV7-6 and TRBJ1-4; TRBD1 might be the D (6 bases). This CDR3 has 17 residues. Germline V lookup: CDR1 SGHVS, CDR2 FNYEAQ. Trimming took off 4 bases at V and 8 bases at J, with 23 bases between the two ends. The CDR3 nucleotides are TGTGCCAGCAGCTCCTGGGTGGGGGCAGGGCGCAACGAAAAACTGTTTTTT. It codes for CASSSWVGAGRNEKLFF.

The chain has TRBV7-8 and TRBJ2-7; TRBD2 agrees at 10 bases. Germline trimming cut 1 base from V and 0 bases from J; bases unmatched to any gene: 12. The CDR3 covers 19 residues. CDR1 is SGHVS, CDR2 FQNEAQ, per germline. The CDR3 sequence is CASSLDPSGGVTNSYEQYF. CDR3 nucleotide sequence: TGTGCCAGCAGCTTAGATCCTAGCGGGGGTGTAACAAACTCCTACGAGCAGTACTTC.

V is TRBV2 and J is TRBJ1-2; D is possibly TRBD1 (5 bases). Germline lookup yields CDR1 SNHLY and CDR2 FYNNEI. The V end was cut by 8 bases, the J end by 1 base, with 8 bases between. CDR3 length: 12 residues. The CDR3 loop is CASRDRNYGYTF. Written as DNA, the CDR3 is TGTGCCAGCCGGGACCGTAACTATGGCTACACCTTC.

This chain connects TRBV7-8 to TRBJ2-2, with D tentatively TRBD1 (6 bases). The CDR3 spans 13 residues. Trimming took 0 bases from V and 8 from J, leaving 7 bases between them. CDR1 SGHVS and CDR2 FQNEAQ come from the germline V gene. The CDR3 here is CASSLAGTGELFF. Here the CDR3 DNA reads TGTGCCAGCAGCTTAGCCGGGACAGGGGAGCTGTTTTTT. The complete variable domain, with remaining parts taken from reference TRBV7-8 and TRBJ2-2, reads GAGVSQSPRYKVAKRGQDVALRCDPISGHVSLFWYQQALGQGPEFLTYFQNEAQLDKSGLPSDRFFAERPEGSVSTLKIQRTQQEDSAVYLCASSLAGTGELFFGEGSRLTVL.

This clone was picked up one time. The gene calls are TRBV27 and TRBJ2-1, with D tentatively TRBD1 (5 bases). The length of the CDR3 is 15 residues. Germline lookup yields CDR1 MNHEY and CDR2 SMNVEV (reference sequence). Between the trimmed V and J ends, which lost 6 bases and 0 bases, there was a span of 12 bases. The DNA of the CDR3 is TGTGCCAGCAGCCAGGGTATCAGCTCCTACAATGAGCAGTTCTTC. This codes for CASSQGISSYNEQFF.

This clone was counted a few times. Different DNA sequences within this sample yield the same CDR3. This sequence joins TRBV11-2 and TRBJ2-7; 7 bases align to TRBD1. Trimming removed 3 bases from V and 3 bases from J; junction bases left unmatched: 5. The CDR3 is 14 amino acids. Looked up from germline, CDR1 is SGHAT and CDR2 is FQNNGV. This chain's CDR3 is CASSLGSGGYEQYF. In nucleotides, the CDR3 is TGTGCCAGCAGCTTGGGATCAGGGGGCTACGAGCAGTACTTC.

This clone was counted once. The CDR3 nucleotides are TGCGCCAGCAGCCAAACGTCGACAGGGGGAAATGAGCAGTTCTTC. This encodes CASSQTSTGGNEQFF. This chain uses TRBV4-1 with TRBJ2-1; 9 bases are a match to TRBD1. Looked up from germline, CDR1 is MGHRA and CDR2 is YSYEKL. This CDR3 is built from 15 residues. V gave up 2 bases and J gave up 7 bases; unmatched junction bases: 6.

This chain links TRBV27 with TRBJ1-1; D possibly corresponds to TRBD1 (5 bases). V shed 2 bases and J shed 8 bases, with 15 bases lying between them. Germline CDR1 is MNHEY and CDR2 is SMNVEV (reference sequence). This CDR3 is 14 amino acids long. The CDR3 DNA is TGTGCCAGCAGTTTAATGCTCGGGGCTCTAGAAGCTTTCTTT. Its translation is CASSLMLGALEAFF.

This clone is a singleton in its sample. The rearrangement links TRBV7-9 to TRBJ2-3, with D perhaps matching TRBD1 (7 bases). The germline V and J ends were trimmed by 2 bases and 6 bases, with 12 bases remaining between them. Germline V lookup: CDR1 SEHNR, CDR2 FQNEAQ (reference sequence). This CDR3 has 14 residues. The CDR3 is CASSLPGGLDTQYF. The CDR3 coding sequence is TGTGCCAGCAGCTTACCAGGGGGGCTGGATACGCAGTATTTT.

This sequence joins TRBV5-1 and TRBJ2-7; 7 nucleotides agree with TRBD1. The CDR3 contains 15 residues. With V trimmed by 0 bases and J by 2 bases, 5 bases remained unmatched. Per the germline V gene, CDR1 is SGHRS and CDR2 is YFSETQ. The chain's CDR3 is CASSLGRDRTYEQYF. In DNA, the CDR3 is TGCGCCAGCAGCTTGGGACGGGACAGAACCTACGAGCAGTACTTC.

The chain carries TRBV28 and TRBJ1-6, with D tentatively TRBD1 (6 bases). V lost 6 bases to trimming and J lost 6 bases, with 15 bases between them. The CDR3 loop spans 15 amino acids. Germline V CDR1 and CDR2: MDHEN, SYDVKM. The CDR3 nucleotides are TGTGCCAGCAGCGATTACAGGGAAAGTAATTCACCCCTCCACTTT. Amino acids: CASSDYRESNSPLHF.